The 12 T cell receptor beta chains below come from one sample, sequenced in a study of T cell responses to AZD1222 COVID-19 vaccine. Repertoires were generated with immunoSEQ multiplex PCR, while TCRdb's copy carries only in-frame clones and drops some. There are over 85,000 clones in the sample; less than 95% occur only once, and roughly 7.6% lies in the top ten. Sequencing was performed on peripheral blood, taken on day 0 of AZD1222 vaccination. The receptors stem from an adult in good health.

The chain carries TRBV2 and TRBJ2-1, with D unresolved. CDR3 size: 13 residues. The V and J ends lost 8 bases and 9 bases respectively, with 17 bases between them. The germline V gene encodes CDR1 SNHLY and CDR2 FYNNEI. The CDR3 sequence: CASALTDIGEQFF. As DNA, the CDR3 is TGTGCCAGCGCGCTGACCGATATCGGTGAGCAGTTCTTC.

J is TRBJ1-2 and V is TRBV9; 7 nucleotides match TRBD1. V was pared by 3 bases and J by 4 bases, with 9 bases of the junction left unmatched. Germline loops: CDR1 SGDLS, CDR2 YYNGEE. The CDR3 contains 15 residues. The CDR3 loop reads CASSATGWGIYGYTF. The DNA of the CDR3 is TGTGCCAGCAGCGCGACAGGGTGGGGGATCTATGGCTACACCTTC.

V usage is TRBV27 and J usage is TRBJ1-1, with D possibly TRBD1 on 6 matching bases. The CDR3 contains 14 residues. The V and J ends lost 4 bases and 3 bases respectively, with 12 bases between them. Germline-derived CDR1 and CDR2 are MNHEY and SMNVEV (reference sequence). The CDR3 DNA reads as TGTGCCAGCAGTTACACCACAGGGCACACTGAAGCTTTCTTT. Translation gives CASSYTTGHTEAFF.

V is TRBV16 and J is TRBJ2-7; weak D call: TRBD2 (5 bases). The CDR3 is 14 residues long. The V and J ends lost 6 bases and 3 bases respectively, with 15 bases between them. The germline CDR1 and CDR2 sequences are KGHSY and FQNENV. The CDR3 spells CASSLRGLSYEQYF. For the CDR3, the DNA is TGTGCCAGCAGTCTGAGAGGGCTTAGCTACGAGCAGTACTTC.

V and J are TRBV15 and TRBJ1-4; the D is unclear. Germline V gene sequence: CDR1 LNHNV, CDR2 YYDKDF (reference sequence). The V and J ends lost 1 base and 3 bases respectively, with 12 bases between them. The CDR3 is made up of 16 amino acids. CDR3 nucleotide sequence: TGTGCCACCAGCAGAGTTCAGGCATCGGCTAATGAAAAACTGTTTTTT. Residues: CATSRVQASANEKLFF.

V gene TRBV19 combines with J gene TRBJ1-1; D is unresolved. This CDR3 is 13 amino acids long. Trimming removed 5 bases at V and 1 base at J, with 8 bases between. Per germline, CDR1 LNHDA and CDR2 SQIVND (reference sequence). The CDR3 nucleotides read TGTGCCAGTAGTCCGACACCGAACACTGAAGCTTTCTTT. Protein product: CASSPTPNTEAFF.

The chain couples TRBV4-1 to TRBJ1-1; D unclear. CDR1 and CDR2 from the germline V gene are MGHRA and YSYEKL. The CDR3 extends over 16 amino acids. V dropped 1 base and J dropped 1 base, with 13 bases sitting between them. The CDR3 bases are TGCGCCAGCAGCCAAGGCCCCTTAGGGCAGAACACTGAAGCTTTCTTT. This codes for CASSQGPLGQNTEAFF.

This sequence joins TRBV27 and TRBJ1-1; tentative D call: TRBD1 (5 bases). The germline V gene has CDR1 MNHEY and CDR2 SMNVEV (reference sequence). The CDR3 runs 12 residues. The CDR3 sequence is CPPAGGRAEAFF. For the CDR3, the DNA is TGTCCACCAGCCGGGGGTCGGGCTGAAGCTTTCTTT.

This chain connects TRBV4-1 to TRBJ2-5; no reliable D call. The V end lost 4 bases, the J end lost 2 bases, and 11 bases lay between the germline ends. The germline V gene has CDR1 MGHRA and CDR2 YSYEKL. The length of the CDR3 is 14 residues. CDR3 region: CASSLRITQETQYF. The CDR3 DNA reads TGCGCCAGCAGCCTCCGGATTACGCAAGAGACCCAGTACTTC.

This clone was picked up one time. The chain combines TRBV30 with TRBJ1-3, with 7 bases that match TRBD1. The trim removed 2 bases at V and 0 bases at J, leaving 4 bases unmatched. Germline CDR1 reads GTSNPN; CDR2 reads SVGIG (reference sequence). The length of the CDR3 is 15 residues. CDR3 coding DNA: TGTGCCTGGAGTACACAGGGGACCTCTGGAAACACCATATATTTT. The encoded protein is CAWSTQGTSGNTIYF. The full variable domain, in which reference TRBV30 and TRBJ1-3 provide the parts outside the CDR3, is SQTIHQWPATLVQPVGSPLSLECTVEGTSNPNLYWYRQAAGRGLQLLFYSVGIGQISSEVPQNLSASRPQDRQFILSSKKLLLSDSGFYLCAWSTQGTSGNTIYFGEGSWLTVV.

The chain employs TRBV29-1 and TRBJ1-2; a possible D gene is TRBD1 (6 bases). V was shortened by 6 bases and J by 2 bases, with 19 bases between the two germline ends. This CDR3 is 15 amino acids long. Germline CDR1 SQVTM, CDR2 ANQGSEA. The CDR3 loop is CSVQGTGLNNYGYTF. DNA of the CDR3: TGCAGCGTCCAGGGTACAGGGTTAAACAACTATGGCTACACCTTC.

The chain links TRBV5-6 to TRBJ2-1, with D possibly being TRBD2 (5 bases). CDR1 is SGHDT and CDR2 is YYEEEE in the germline V gene. The CDR3 runs to 12 residues. The V end lost 0 bases, the J end lost 7 bases, and 5 bases lay between the germline ends. CDR3 protein: CASSLGGNEQFF. The CDR3 DNA reads TGTGCCAGCAGCTTGGGAGGGAATGAGCAGTTCTTC.